This T cell receptor beta chain is drawn from a study of CD8+ T cells in alopecia areata. The treatment is: oral pan-JAK inhibitor, 5-10 mg twice daily. Extracted from the samples, RNA was reverse transcribed into cDNA to serve as the sequencing template. TCRdb's copy holds only in-frame clones and misses some; the assay was immunoSEQ multiplex PCR. The data show about 190,000 clones, roughly three fifths seen once. Per the germline V gene, CDR1 is SNHLY and CDR2 is FYNNEI. The V and J ends lost 5 bases and 4 bases, in that order; junction bases with no gene match: 8. The CDR3 runs 15 residues. This TCR was sampled from a human donor with alopecia areata. The sample was CD4+ T cells sorted from blood, taken at week 4, from a patient treated with tofacitinib. The rearrangement links TRBV2 to TRBJ2-3, with 8 bases identical to TRBD1. The CDR3 protein is CASSRRTGIADTQYF. CDR3 nucleotides: TGTGCCAGCAGTAGACGGACAGGGATTGCAGATACGCAGTATTTT.